These T cell receptor beta chains were read from a single sample in a study of CD8+ T cells in alopecia areata. Some clones are missing from TCRdb's copy, which holds only in-frame ones; the method was immunoSEQ multiplex PCR. The sample contains some 190,000 clones, just under 65% of which appear only once. Sequenced material: CD4+ T cells sorted from blood, taken around week 50, from a patient treated with tofacitinib. All receptors derive from a human donor with alopecia areata. Both conserved end residues are part of each CDR3. D genes are given only for firm matches. Expanded clones are given a class, and other clones once, few, many or no size at all.

clone_size	d_call	j_call	v_call	cdr3_nt	cdr3_aa
.	.	TRBJ1-5	TRBV7-2	TGTGCCAGCAGCTTAGGGAGTCGGACCAATCAGCCCCAGCATTTT	CASSLGSRTNQPQHF
.	TRBD2	TRBJ2-3	TRBV14	TGTGCCAGCAGCCAAACCCCCGGGACTAGTGGTGCAGATACGCAGTATTTT	CASSQTPGTSGADTQYF
.	TRBD1	TRBJ2-7	TRBV15	TGTGCCACCAGCAGACCAGCAGGGGGGCAGTACTTC	CATSRPAGGQYF
few	TRBD1	TRBJ1-1	TRBV7-2	TGTGCCAGCAGCCCGGGACAGGGGAACACTGAAGCTTTCTTT	CASSPGQGNTEAFF
.	.	TRBJ1-2	TRBV7-2	TGTGCCAGCAGGCGCGGTTCGTCGGGAGGCTACACCTTC	CASRRGSSGGYTF
.	TRBD1	TRBJ2-7	TRBV29-1	TGCAGCGTGAAGACAGGGTCCTACGAGCAGTACTTC	CSVKTGSYEQYF
.	.	TRBJ2-3	TRBV5-1	TGCGCCAGCAGTGATCAGGGTGGTTTAGGTACAGATACGCAGTATTTT	CASSDQGGLGTDTQYF
few	.	TRBJ2-3	TRBV30	TGTGCCTGGAGTGTAGGAACAGGGATGGTAGATACGCAGTATTTT	CAWSVGTGMVDTQYF
.	.	TRBJ1-3	TRBV30	TGTGCCTGGAGTGTACAGGGAAACACCATATATTTT	CAWSVQGNTIYF
.	TRBD1	TRBJ1-1	TRBV5-6	TGTGCCAGCAGCCCGCCCAGGACAGGGCTAACTGAAGCTTTCTTT	CASSPPRTGLTEAFF
.	TRBD1	TRBJ1-5	TRBV30	TGTGCCTGGAGCCCGGACAGGCAACAGCCCCAGCATTTT	CAWSPDRQQPQHF
.	.	TRBJ2-1	TRBV29-1	TGCAGCGCGAGTGGTGACTGGCAGCAGTTCTTC	CSASGDWQQFF
.	.	TRBJ1-6	TRBV15	TGTGCCACCAGCAGAGATCTGACGGGGATCAATAATTCACCCCTCCACTTT	CATSRDLTGINNSPLHF
once	.	TRBJ1-5	TRBV30	TGTGCCTGGAGTTCAGAGGGGGTGATTTCTCAGCCCCAGCATTTT	CAWSSEGVISQPQHF
.	TRBD1	TRBJ1-1	TRBV5-1	TGCGCCAGCAGCTTTACAGGGGCTAACACTGAAGCTTTCTTT	CASSFTGANTEAFF
.	.	TRBJ1-3	TRBV30	TGTGCCTGGAGAGCCCAGGGTGGTGGAAACACCATATATTTT	CAWRAQGGGNTIYF
.	.	TRBJ1-1	TRBV29-1	TGCAGCGTTGAATTCGGAAATATGAACACTGAAGCTTTCTTT	CSVEFGNMNTEAFF
.	.	TRBJ1-1	TRBV5-6	TGTGCCAGCGCCAGGGGCGTGGGCACTGAAGCTTTCTTT	CASARGVGTEAFF
many	.	TRBJ1-1	TRBV14	TGTGCCAGCAGCCACCACCCCGGCACTGAAGCTTTCTTT	CASSHHPGTEAFF
.	TRBD1	TRBJ2-4	TRBV30	TGTGCCTGGAGTGTCAGACAGGGATCCAAAAACATTCAGTACTTC	CAWSVRQGSKNIQYF
.	.	TRBJ2-1	TRBV2	TGTGCCAGCAGCGAACAATCAGTCTCCTACAATGAGCAGTTCTTC	CASSEQSVSYNEQFF
.	TRBD1	TRBJ2-2	TRBV7-2	TGTGCCAGCAGCTTGGGACAGGGCCCCGGGGAGCTGTTTTTT	CASSLGQGPGELFF
.	.	TRBJ2-3	TRBV18	TGTGCCAGCTCACCAGGGGGCACAGATACGCAGTATTTT	CASSPGGTDTQYF
.	.	TRBJ1-6	TRBV30	TGTGCCGGCGAGGGGGACCATAATTCACCCCTCCACTTT	CAGEGDHNSPLHF